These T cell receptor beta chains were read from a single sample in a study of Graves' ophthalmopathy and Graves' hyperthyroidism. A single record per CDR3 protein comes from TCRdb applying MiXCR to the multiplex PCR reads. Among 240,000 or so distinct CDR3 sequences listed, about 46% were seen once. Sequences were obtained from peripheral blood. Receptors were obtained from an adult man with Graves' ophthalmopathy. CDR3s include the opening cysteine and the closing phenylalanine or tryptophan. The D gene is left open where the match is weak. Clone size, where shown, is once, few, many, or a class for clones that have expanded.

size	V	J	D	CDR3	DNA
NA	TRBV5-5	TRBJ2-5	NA	CASSFSSYQETQYF	TGTGCCAGCAGCTTCAGCTCCTATCAAGAGACCCAGTACTTC
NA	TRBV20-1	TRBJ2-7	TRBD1	CSARGGTGGDEQYF	TGCAGTGCTAGAGGAGGGACAGGGGGGGACGAGCAGTACTTC
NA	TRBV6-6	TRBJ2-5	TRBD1	CASSAEQGARETQYF	TGTGCCAGCAGTGCGGAACAGGGGGCGCGAGAAACCCAGTACTTC
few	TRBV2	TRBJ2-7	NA	CASIPGFSYEQYF	TGTGCCAGCATCCCCGGGTTCTCCTACGAGCAGTACTTC
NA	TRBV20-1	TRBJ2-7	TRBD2	CSARDDLAGGKVWEQYF	TGCAGTGCTAGAGATGATCTAGCGGGAGGGAAGGTGTGGGAGCAGTACTTC
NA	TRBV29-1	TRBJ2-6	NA	CSVSHRVLPSGANVLAF	TGCAGCGTTTCCCACAGGGTCCTTCCCTCTGGGGCCAACGTCCTGGCTTTC
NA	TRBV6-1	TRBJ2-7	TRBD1	CASSVPGTGGEQYF	TGTGCCAGCAGTGTCCCCGGGACAGGGGGCGAGCAGTACTTC
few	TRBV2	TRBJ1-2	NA	CASSEVGVRPGYTF	TGTGCCAGCAGTGAAGTTGGGGTTCGGCCTGGCTACACCTTC
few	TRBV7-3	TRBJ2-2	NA	CASSLVQAGGELFF	TGTGCCAGCAGCTTAGTGCAGGCTGGCGGGGAGCTGTTTTTT
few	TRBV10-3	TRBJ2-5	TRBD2	CAISEPGTSGTGTQYF	TGTGCCATCAGTGAGCCTGGGACTAGCGGGACCGGGACCCAGTACTTC
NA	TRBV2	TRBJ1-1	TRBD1	CASGTGGSEAFF	TGTGCCAGCGGGACAGGGGGCTCTGAAGCTTTCTTT
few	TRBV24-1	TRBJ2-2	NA	CATSDVRGSGELFF	TGTGCCACCAGTGATGTCAGGGGATCCGGGGAGCTGTTTTTT
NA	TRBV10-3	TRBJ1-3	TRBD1	CAISQAGQGSGNTIYF	TGTGCCATCAGTCAGGCGGGACAGGGGTCTGGAAACACCATATATTTT
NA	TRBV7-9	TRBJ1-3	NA	CASSVGSEGNTIYF	TGTGCCAGCAGCGTTGGCTCGGAGGGAAACACCATATATTTT
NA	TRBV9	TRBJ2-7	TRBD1	CASSVGDRGREQYF	TGTGCCAGCAGCGTCGGGGACAGGGGGCGGGAGCAGTACTTC
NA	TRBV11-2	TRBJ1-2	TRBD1	CASSYSRTGPNYGYTF	TGTGCCAGCAGCTACAGCCGGACAGGCCCTAACTATGGCTACACCTTC
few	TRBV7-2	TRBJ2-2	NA	CASSTRLISEELFF	TGTGCCAGCAGCACTAGACTGATTTCGGAGGAGCTGTTTTTT
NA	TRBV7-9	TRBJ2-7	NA	CASSSTGSLGEQYF	TGTGCCAGCAGCTCGACGGGATCCTTGGGGGAGCAGTACTTC
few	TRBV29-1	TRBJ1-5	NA	CSVVPDPNQPQHF	TGCAGCGTTGTCCCTGACCCTAATCAGCCCCAGCATTTT
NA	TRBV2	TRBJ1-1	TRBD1	CASSADRARTEAFF	TGTGCCAGCAGTGCAGACAGGGCGAGGACTGAAGCTTTCTTT
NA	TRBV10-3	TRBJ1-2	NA	CAISAQQGPGGYTF	TGTGCCATCAGTGCCCAACAGGGCCCCGGGGGCTACACCTTC
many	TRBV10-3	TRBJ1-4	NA	CAISRDRNEKLFF	TGTGCCATCAGTCGGGATCGTAATGAAAAACTGTTTTTT
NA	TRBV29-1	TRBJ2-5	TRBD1	CSVEGPGDRGRETRYF	TGCAGCGTTGAAGGTCCAGGGGACAGGGGAAGGGAGACCCGGTACTTC
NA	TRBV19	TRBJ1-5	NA	CASSVGFQPQHF	TGTGCCAGTAGTGTGGGTTTTCAGCCCCAGCATTTT
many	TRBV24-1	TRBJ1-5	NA	CATRADEHQPQHF	TGTGCCACCAGAGCAGACGAACATCAGCCCCAGCATTTT
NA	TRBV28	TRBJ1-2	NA	CASSWGGVNYGYTF	TGTGCCAGCAGTTGGGGTGGCGTTAACTATGGCTACACCTTC
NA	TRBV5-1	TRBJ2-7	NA	CASSFDITYERHF	TGCGCCAGCAGCTTTGACATTACCTACGAGCGGCACTTC
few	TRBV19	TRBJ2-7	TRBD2	CASSSRTSGTSYEQYF	TGTGCCAGTAGTTCACGGACTAGCGGGACCTCCTACGAGCAGTACTTC
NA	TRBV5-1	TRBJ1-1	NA	CASSLGSTEAFF	TGCGCCAGCAGCTTAGGTTCCACTGAAGCTTTCTTT
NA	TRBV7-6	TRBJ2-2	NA	CASSLVGAANTGELFF	TGTGCCAGCAGCTTAGTCGGCGCCGCGAACACCGGGGAGCTGTTTTTT
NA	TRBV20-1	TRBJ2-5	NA	CSARLGRETQYF	TGCAGTGCTAGATTAGGGCGGGAGACCCAGTACTTC
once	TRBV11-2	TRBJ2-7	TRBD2	CASSPGGGREQYF	TGTGCCAGCAGCCCCGGGGGGGGTCGCGAGCAGTACTTC
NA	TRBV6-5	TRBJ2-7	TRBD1	CASRRGQGYYEQYF	TGTGCCAGCAGACGGGGACAGGGATACTACGAGCAGTACTTC